One and the same sample provided the 22 T cell receptor beta chains below, sequenced in a study of preoperative IRX-2 immunotherapy in early breast cancer. Assay: immunoSEQ multiplex PCR; the TCRdb copy retains only in-frame clones and omits some. The sample has about 67,000 clones, roughly 94% seen once. The treatment here: preoperative locoregional IRX-2 cytokine immunotherapy. The sample was taken from a patient treated with IRX-2 immunotherapy. Receptors were obtained from a human donor with breast cancer.

This chain links TRBV4-1 with TRBJ2-7; 8 bases are shared with TRBD2. V was clipped by 3 bases and J by 4 bases; unmatched bases: 11. Looked up from germline, CDR1 is MGHRA and CDR2 is YSYEKL. This CDR3 region has 16 residues. CDR3 bases: TGCGCCAGCAGCCAGGCCGCGCTAGCGGGTTTATACGAGCAGTACTTC. This sequence encodes CASSQAALAGLYEQYF.

The chain combines TRBV6-6 with TRBJ2-3; D is unclear. Per the germline V gene, CDR1 is MNHNY and CDR2 is SVGAGI (reference sequence). Trimming stripped 3 bases from V and 10 bases from J, with 14 bases between. The CDR3 has 13 residues. This CDR3 is CASSYSRVQAQYF. The CDR3 bases are TGTGCCAGCAGTTATTCCCGGGTGCAGGCGCAGTATTTT.

The chain couples TRBV18 to TRBJ1-4; D not resolved. Germline-derived CDR1 and CDR2 are KGHSH and LQKENI. The CDR3 is 15 residues long. V gave up 3 bases and J gave up 7 bases, with 15 bases separating them. The CDR3 nucleotides read TGTGCCAGCTCACCCCAAGCGCCCTGGAGTGAAAAACTGTTTTTT. Translated: CASSPQAPWSEKLFF.

About this clone: The sample holds other DNA sequences that translate to the same CDR3. V gene TRBV11-3 combines with J gene TRBJ2-1; D gene ambiguous. This CDR3 is built from 16 residues. Trimming pared 6 bases from V and 5 bases from J, leaving 20 bases between. CDR1 and CDR2 from the germline V gene are SGHNT and YENEEA. Here the CDR3 reads CASSPGARSWDNEQFF. CDR3 DNA sequence: TGTGCCAGCAGTCCCGGAGCGCGGTCCTGGGACAATGAGCAGTTCTTC. Looking up the rest from reference TRBV11-3 and TRBJ2-1 gives the full variable domain: EAGVVQSPRYKIIEKKQPVAFWCNPISGHNTLYWYLQNLGQGPELLIRYENEEAVDDSQLPKDRFSAERLKGVDSTLKIQPAELGDSAVYLCASSPGARSWDNEQFFGPGTRLTVL.

The chain recombines TRBV6-6 with TRBJ1-3; no clear D. The CDR3 is 13 residues long. Germline values: CDR1 MNHNY, CDR2 SVGAGI (reference sequence). V lost 0 bases and J lost 2, with 2 bases in between. The CDR3 protein is CASSYSPGNTIYF. CDR3 DNA sequence: TGTGCCAGCAGTTACTCGCCTGGAAACACCATATATTTT.

The V gene is TRBV11-3, the J gene TRBJ2-1; D gene uncertain. CDR1 SGHNT and CDR2 YENEEA come from the germline V gene. Trimming took off 0 bases at V and 9 bases at J, with 12 bases between the two ends. This CDR3 has 14 residues. DNA for the CDR3: TGTGCCAGCAGCTTAGATTGGGAAACGGGTGAGCAGTTCTTC. Translating gives CASSLDWETGEQFF.

This clone is a singleton in its sample. The chain is built from TRBV11-2 and TRBJ2-7; 8 bases line up with TRBD2. Germline V gene sequence: CDR1 SGHAT, CDR2 FQNNGV. The CDR3 loop spans 14 amino acids. V lost 4 bases, J lost 4 bases, and 6 bases stayed unmatched. This CDR3 reads CASSSWTSRYEQYF. The CDR3 bases are TGTGCCAGCAGCTCGTGGACTAGCAGGTACGAGCAGTACTTC.

The rearrangement uses TRBV7-2 and TRBJ2-3; D might be TRBD2 (5 bases). CDR3 length: 14 amino acids. Trimming pared 1 base from V and 0 bases from J, leaving 5 bases between. CDR1 and CDR2 from the germline V gene are SGHTA and FQGNSA. CDR3 DNA: TGTGCCAGCAGCTTAGGGACTAGCACAGATACGCAGTATTTT. As protein: CASSLGTSTDTQYF.

The rearrangement uses TRBV13 and TRBJ2-5, with D possibly TRBD1 on 6 matching bases. The germline V gene encodes CDR1 PRHDT and CDR2 FYEKMQ (reference sequence). The germline V and J ends were trimmed by 2 bases and 3 bases, with 13 bases remaining between them. CDR3 size: 15 residues. The CDR3 coding sequence is TGTGCCAGCAGCTTAAACCCGGACAGTAAAGAGACCCAGTACTTC. This codes for CASSLNPDSKETQYF.

The rearrangement uses TRBV5-1 and TRBJ1-5; D remains unclear. CDR3 length: 13 residues. Trimming removed 0 bases from V and 3 bases from J, with 4 bases in between. In germline, CDR1 is SGHRS, CDR2 YFSETQ. Written as DNA, the CDR3 is TGCGCCAGCAGCTTGGATCCCAATCAGCCCCAGCATTTT. It translates to CASSLDPNQPQHF.

This chain connects TRBV20-1 to TRBJ1-1; 9 nucleotides match TRBD1. CDR3 length equals 11 residues. After removal of 8 bases from V and 12 bases from J, the junction contained 10 bases not matched to a gene. From germline, CDR1 is DFQATT and CDR2 SNEGSKA (reference sequence). CDR3 amino acids: CSLRGTGTTFF. CDR3 coding DNA: TGCAGTCTTCGCGGGACAGGGACGACTTTCTTT.

The V and J genes are TRBV2 and TRBJ2-7; no clear D. The V gene's germline CDR1 is SNHLY and CDR2 FYNNEI. V shed 3 bases and J shed 9 bases, with 18 bases lying between them. The CDR3 is made up of 14 amino acids. Here the CDR3 reads CASSDGSNGEGQYF. CDR3 nucleotides: TGTGCCAGCAGTGACGGGTCGAACGGAGAAGGGCAGTACTTC.

A word on this clone: The junction departs from germline at one end; a sequencing error may be responsible. This sequence joins TRBV6-5 and TRBJ2-2; 7 nucleotides align to TRBD2. Looked up from germline, CDR1 is MNHEY and CDR2 is SVGAGI. The CDR3 extends over 14 amino acids. The CDR3 here is CAISGRLADGELFF. CDR3 DNA sequence: TGTGCCATCAGTGGGAGACTAGCTGACGGGGAGCTGTTTTTT.

This clone appeared once. This chain uses TRBV6-4 with TRBJ2-1, with 7 bases identical to TRBD1. The CDR3 is 15 amino acids. The ends lost 6 bases at V and 0 bases at J; junction bases unmatched: 5. The germline V gene encodes CDR1 MRHNA and CDR2 SNTAGT. For the CDR3, the DNA is TGTGCCAGCAGACGACAGGGAAACTCCTACAATGAGCAGTTCTTC. Its protein product is CASRRQGNSYNEQFF.

This chain uses TRBV11-3 with TRBJ2-5; no clear D. V lost 1 base, J lost 0 bases, and 9 bases lay in between. The CDR3 is 15 residues long. The germline CDR1 and CDR2 sequences are SGHNT and YENEEA. CDR3 sequence reads: CASSLGPPNQETQYF. The CDR3 DNA sequence: TGTGCCAGCAGCTTAGGCCCGCCGAACCAAGAGACCCAGTACTTC.

The rearrangement uses TRBV28 and TRBJ1-4, with 7 bases that match TRBD1. The CDR3 is made up of 12 amino acids. The trim removed 11 bases at V and 5 bases at J, leaving 5 bases unmatched. Germline loops: CDR1 MDHEN, CDR2 SYDVKM. CDR3 in DNA: TGTGCCTCGGGACAGCGGAATGAAAAACTGTTTTTT. It codes for CASGQRNEKLFF.

The chain combines TRBV11-2 with TRBJ2-4; TRBD2 aligns across 9 bases. Trimming took 6 bases from V and 0 from J; bases not matched to a gene: 3. The CDR3 length is 15 residues. Looked up from germline, CDR1 is SGHAT and CDR2 is FQNNGV. CDR3 sequence (DNA): TGTGCCAGCAGACTAGCGGGCCGAGCCAAAAACATTCAGTACTTC. It translates to CASRLAGRAKNIQYF.

Details on this clone: The germline gene is not matched at one end of the junction; a read error may be the cause. The V gene is TRBV28, the J gene TRBJ1-6; perhaps TRBD1 as D (6 bases). The CDR3 loop spans 17 amino acids. Germline V lookup: CDR1 MDHEN, CDR2 SYDVKM. CDR3 nucleotides: TGTGCCACCGGGAGACAACAGGGAAGTGTCGATAATTCACCCCCCCACTTT. Its translation is CATGRQQGSVDNSPPHF.

This chain joins TRBV4-1 and TRBJ2-3; D possibly corresponds to TRBD2 (5 bases). The CDR3 is 15 amino acids. In germline, CDR1 is MGHRA, CDR2 YSYEKL. V shed 0 bases and J shed 2 bases, with 9 bases lying between them. CDR3 amino acids: CASSQDEGVTDTQYF. CDR3 sequence (DNA): TGCGCCAGCAGCCAAGATGAGGGAGTCACAGATACGCAGTATTTT.

The chain has TRBV5-6 and TRBJ2-1, with TRBD2 as a possible D gene (7 bases). Germline values: CDR1 SGHDT, CDR2 YYEEEE. This CDR3 is 15 amino acids long. Trimming removed 1 base from V and 2 bases from J, with 10 bases in between. The CDR3 nucleotides read TGTGCCAGCAGCTTGTGGCGGGGGCCCTACAATGAGCAGTTCTTC. Translated: CASSLWRGPYNEQFF. The full variable domain, with the rest looked up from reference TRBV5-6 and TRBJ2-1, is DAGVTQSPTHLIKTRGQQVTLRCSPKSGHDTVSWYQQALGQGPQFIFQYYEEEERQRGNFPDRFSGHQFPNYSSELNVNALLLGDSALYLCASSLWRGPYNEQFFGPGTRLTVL.

This chain uses TRBV2 with TRBJ2-7; 9 bases are a match to TRBD2. Trimming at V came to 6 bases and at J to 2 bases, leaving 5 bases not matched to a gene. Germline V gives CDR1 SNHLY, CDR2 FYNNEI. This CDR3 region has 14 residues. The CDR3 coding sequence is TGTGCCAGCAGCAGACTAGCGGCTACCTACGAGCAGTACTTC. Translation: CASSRLAATYEQYF.

The chain uses TRBV21-1 and TRBJ1-1. TRBV21-1 is assigned pseudogene status. The CDR3 sequence is 21 residues long. Written as DNA, the CDR3 is TGTGCCATACTGGGGTCGGAGGGCAGTTTCTCTTCCCCGATGGCCCCCACTGAAGCTTTCTTT. This encodes CAILGSEGSFSSPMAPTEAFF.